This TCR beta chain emerged from a study of blood T cell repertoires in COVID-19. Germline values: CDR1 SGHKS, CDR2 YYEKEE (reference sequence). This CDR3 region has 13 residues. V shed 6 bases and J 3 bases; nucleotides not matched to a gene: 4. Assay: immunoSEQ multiplex PCR; the TCRdb copy retains only in-frame clones and omits some. The sample lists roughly 150,000 clones; around 84% were seen once. Ages ranged from about 18 to 89 years, with residence in around 24 US areas. Sequences were obtained from PBMCs or T cells enriched from blood (not recorded which). This clonotype was sampled from a woman between 50 and 59 years old who had recovered from COVID-19. The rearrangement joins TRBV5-5 to TRBJ1-2; TRBD1 aligns across 8 bases. The CDR3 nucleotides read TGTGCCAGCACCACGACAGGGGACTATGGCTACACCTTC. It translates to CASTTTGDYGYTF.